This T cell receptor beta chain is from a study of blood T cell repertoires in COVID-19. V shed 7 bases, J shed 7 bases, and the junction held 6 bases outside the gene matches. CDR1 and CDR2 from the germline V gene are DFQATT and SNEGSKA (reference sequence). This CDR3 is built from 11 residues. This clone has more than one count but fewer than ten. TCRdb keeps only in-frame clones here, not all; method: immunoSEQ multiplex PCR. The sample contains approximately 160,000 clones, around 80% of which appear only once. V gene TRBV20-1 combines with J gene TRBJ1-2; 7 bases fit TRBD1. The clonotype originates from a woman aged 55-70 years with acute or convalescent COVID-19. Input material: peripheral blood. The DNA of the CDR3 is TGCAGTGGACTGGGACAGTCTGGCTACACCTTC. It yields the protein CSGLGQSGYTF.